A selection of T cell receptor beta chains follows, all from one sample in a study of T-cell reconstitution after alpha-beta-depleted transplantation in children. TCRdb called the PCR reads again in MiXCR, with one record for every CDR3 protein. The sample lists just under 250,000 distinct CDR3 sequences; about 25% were seen once. The sequenced sample was PBMCs, obtained before TCRalphabeta/CD19-depleted stem cell transplant. Source of these receptors: a girl aged 2 to 10 with Fanconi anemia, due to receive a stem cell transplant. The CDR3 runs from the conserved cysteine through the conserved F or W. D genes are given only for firm matches. The size entry is marked missing in some rows and otherwise reads once, few, many or a size class.

J | size | D | V | DNA | CDR3
TRBJ2-1 | few | - | TRBV20-1 | TGCAGTGCTACCCCGAGCATCTACAATGAGCAGTTCTTC | CSATPSIYNEQFF
TRBJ2-7 | - | - | TRBV28 | TGTGCCAGCAGTTTAGGAGCCAGGGGAGCCTACGAGCAGTACTTC | CASSLGARGAYEQYF
TRBJ2-1 | once | - | TRBV21-1 | TGTGCCAGCAGCAAAGTTCACCGAAGCTCCTACAATGAGCAGTTCTTC | CASSKVHRSSYNEQFF
TRBJ2-2 | - | - | TRBV30 | TGTGCCTGGAAGTCGGGGGCGGTATACACCGGGGAGCTGTTTTTT | CAWKSGAVYTGELFF
TRBJ2-1 | few | - | TRBV20-1 | TGCAGTGCTCCTGGCCTCTACAATGAGCAGTTCTTC | CSAPGLYNEQFF
TRBJ1-4 | - | - | TRBV29-1 | TGCAGCGTGACAGGCCGCGCGAATGAAAAACTGTTTTTT | CSVTGRANEKLFF
TRBJ2-1 | - | TRBD2 | TRBV9 | TGTGCCAGCAGCCCTCGGACTAGCGTCTACAATGAGCAGTTCTTC | CASSPRTSVYNEQFF
TRBJ2-7 | many | - | TRBV29-1 | TGCAGCGTTGATACCAGGGGCTCTATCTACGAGCAGTACTTC | CSVDTRGSIYEQYF
TRBJ2-1 | many | - | TRBV5-1 | TGCGCCAGCAGCTTGGGGGGCTCCTACAATGAGCAGTTCTTC | CASSLGGSYNEQFF
TRBJ2-3 | many | - | TRBV20-1 | TGCAGTGCTAGTTCCCTTGGGACGGCTCCCCTCACAGATACGCAGTATTTT | CSASSLGTAPLTDTQYF
TRBJ2-5 | many | - | TRBV21-1 | TGTGCCAGCAGCAAACTAGCGGGAGAGACCCAGTACTTC | CASSKLAGETQYF